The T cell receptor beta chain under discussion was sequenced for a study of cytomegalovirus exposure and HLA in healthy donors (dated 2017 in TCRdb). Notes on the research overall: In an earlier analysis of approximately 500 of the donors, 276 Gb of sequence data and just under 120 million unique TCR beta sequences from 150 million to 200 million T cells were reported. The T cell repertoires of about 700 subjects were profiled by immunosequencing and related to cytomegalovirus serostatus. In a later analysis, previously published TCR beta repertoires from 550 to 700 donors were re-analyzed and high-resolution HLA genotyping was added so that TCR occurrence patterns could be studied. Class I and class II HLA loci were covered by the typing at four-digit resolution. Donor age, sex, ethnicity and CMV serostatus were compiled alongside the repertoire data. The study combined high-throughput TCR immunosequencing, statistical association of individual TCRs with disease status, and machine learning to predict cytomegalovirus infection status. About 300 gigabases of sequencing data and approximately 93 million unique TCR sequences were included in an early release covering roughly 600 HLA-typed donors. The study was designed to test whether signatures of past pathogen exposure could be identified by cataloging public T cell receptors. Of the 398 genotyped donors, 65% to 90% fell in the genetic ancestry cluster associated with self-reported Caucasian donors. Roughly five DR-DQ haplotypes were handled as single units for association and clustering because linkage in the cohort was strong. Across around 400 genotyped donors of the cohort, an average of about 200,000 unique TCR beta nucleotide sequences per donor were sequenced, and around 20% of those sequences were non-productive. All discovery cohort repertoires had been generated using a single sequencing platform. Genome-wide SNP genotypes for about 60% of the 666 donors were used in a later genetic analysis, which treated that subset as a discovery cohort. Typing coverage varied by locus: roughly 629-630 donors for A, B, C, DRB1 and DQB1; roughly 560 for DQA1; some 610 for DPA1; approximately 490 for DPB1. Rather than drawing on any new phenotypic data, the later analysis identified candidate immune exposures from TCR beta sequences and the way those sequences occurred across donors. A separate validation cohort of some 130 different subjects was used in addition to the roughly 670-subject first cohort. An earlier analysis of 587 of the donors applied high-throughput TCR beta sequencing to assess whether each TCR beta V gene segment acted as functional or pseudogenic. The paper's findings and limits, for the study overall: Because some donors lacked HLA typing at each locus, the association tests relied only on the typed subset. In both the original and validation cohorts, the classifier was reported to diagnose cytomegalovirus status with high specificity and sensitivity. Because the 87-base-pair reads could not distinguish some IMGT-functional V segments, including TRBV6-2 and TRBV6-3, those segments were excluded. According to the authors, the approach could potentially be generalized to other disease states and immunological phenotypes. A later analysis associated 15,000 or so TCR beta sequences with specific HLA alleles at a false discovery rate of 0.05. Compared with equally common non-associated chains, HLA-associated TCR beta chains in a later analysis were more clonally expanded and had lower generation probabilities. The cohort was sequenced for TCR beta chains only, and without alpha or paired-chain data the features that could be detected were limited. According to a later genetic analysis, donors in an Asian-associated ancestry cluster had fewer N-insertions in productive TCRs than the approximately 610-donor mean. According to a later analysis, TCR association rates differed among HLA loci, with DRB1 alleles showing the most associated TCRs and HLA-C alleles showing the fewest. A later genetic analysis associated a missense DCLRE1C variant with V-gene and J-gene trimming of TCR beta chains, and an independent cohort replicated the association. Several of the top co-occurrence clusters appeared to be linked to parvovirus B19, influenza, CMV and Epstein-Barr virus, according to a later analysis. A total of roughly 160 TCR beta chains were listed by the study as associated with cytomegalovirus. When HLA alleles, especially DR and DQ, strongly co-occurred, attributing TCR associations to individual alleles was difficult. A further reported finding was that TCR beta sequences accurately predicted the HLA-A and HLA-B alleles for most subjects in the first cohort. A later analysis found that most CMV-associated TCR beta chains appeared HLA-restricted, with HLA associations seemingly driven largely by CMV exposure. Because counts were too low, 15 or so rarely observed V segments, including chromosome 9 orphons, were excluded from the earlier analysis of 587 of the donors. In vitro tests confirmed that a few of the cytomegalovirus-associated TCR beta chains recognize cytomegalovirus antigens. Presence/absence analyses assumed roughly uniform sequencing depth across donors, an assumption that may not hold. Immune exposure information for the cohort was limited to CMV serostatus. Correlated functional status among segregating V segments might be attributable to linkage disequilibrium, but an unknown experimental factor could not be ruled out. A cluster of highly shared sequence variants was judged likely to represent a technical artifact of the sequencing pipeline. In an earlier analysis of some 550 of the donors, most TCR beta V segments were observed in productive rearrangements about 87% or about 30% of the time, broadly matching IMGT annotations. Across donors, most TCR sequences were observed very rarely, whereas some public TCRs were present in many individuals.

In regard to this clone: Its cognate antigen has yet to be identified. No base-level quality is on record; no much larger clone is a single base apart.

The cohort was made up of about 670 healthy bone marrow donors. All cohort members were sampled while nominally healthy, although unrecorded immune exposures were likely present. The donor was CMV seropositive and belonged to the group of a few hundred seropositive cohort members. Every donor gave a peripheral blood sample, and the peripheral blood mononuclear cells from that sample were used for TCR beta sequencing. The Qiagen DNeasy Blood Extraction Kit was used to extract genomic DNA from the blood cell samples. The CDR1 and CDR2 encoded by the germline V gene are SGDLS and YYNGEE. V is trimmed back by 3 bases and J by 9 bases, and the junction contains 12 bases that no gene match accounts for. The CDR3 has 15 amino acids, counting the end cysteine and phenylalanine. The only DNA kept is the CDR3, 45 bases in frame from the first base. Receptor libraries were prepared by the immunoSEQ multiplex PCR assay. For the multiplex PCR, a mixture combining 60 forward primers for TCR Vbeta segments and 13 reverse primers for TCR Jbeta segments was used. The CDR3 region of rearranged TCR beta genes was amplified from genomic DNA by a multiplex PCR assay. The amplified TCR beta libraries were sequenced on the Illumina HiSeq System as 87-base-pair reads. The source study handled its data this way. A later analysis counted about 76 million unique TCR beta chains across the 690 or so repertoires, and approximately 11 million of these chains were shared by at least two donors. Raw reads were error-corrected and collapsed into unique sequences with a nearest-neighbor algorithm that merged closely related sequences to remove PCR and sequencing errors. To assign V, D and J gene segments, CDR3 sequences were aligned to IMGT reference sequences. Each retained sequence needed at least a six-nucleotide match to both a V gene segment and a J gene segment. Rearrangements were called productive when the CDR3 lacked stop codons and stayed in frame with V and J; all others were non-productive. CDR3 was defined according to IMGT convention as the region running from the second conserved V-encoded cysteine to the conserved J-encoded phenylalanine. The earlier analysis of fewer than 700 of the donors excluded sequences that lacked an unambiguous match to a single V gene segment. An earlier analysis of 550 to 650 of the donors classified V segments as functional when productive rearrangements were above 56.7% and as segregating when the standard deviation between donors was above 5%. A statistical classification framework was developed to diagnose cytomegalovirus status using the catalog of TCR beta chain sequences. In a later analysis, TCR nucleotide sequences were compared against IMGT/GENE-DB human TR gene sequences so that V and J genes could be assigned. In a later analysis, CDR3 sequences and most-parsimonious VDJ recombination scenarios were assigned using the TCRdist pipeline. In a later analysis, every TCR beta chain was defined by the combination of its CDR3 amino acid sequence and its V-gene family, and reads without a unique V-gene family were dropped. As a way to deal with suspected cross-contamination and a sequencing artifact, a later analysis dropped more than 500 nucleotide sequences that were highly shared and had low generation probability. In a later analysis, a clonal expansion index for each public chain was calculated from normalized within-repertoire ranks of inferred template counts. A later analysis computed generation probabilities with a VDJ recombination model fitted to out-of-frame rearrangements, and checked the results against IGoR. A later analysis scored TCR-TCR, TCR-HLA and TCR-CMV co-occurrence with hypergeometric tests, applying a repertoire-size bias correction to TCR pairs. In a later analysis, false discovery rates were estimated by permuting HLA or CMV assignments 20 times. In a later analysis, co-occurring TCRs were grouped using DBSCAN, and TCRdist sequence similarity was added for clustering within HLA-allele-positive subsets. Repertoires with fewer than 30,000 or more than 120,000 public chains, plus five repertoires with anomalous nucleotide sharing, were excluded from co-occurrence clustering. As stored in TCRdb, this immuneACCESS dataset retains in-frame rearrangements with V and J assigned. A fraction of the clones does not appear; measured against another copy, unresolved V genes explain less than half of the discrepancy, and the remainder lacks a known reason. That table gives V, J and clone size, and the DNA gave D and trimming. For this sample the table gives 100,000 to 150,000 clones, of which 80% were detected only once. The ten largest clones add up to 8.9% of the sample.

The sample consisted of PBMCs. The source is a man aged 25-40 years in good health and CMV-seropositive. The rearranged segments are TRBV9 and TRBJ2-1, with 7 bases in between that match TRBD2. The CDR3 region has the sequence CASSASGRDRGEQFF. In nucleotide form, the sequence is TGTGCCAGCAGCGCCTCGGGGAGGGATCGAGGTGAGCAGTTCTTC.